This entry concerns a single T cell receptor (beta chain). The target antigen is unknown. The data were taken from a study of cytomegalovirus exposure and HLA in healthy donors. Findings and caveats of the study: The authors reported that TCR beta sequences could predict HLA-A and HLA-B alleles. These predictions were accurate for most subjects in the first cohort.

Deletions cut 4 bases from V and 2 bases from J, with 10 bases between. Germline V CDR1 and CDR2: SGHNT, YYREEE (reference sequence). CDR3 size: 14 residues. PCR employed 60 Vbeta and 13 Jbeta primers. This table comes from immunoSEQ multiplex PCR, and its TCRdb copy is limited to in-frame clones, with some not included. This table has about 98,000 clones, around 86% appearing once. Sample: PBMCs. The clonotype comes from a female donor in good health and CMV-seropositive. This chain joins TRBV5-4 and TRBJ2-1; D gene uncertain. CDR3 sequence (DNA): TGTGCCAGCAGCACCCCAGGTACCTACAATGAGCAGTTCTTC. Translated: CASSTPGTYNEQFF.